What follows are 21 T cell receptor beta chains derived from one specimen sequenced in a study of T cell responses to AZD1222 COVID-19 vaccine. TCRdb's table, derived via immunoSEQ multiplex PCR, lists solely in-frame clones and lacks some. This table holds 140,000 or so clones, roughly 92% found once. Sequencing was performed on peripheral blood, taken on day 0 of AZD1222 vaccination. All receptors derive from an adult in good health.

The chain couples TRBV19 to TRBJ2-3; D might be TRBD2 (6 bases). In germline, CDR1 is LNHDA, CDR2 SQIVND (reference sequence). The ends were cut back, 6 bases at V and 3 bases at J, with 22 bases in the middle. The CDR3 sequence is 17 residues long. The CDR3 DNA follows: TGTGCCAGTAGGGGATGGGGGGAGGTGAAGGATACAGATACGCAGTATTTT. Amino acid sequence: CASRGWGEVKDTDTQYF.

The chain's CDR3 is CSALGRVFTDTQYF. In DNA form, the CDR3 reads TGCAGCGCCCTGGGGAGGGTATTTACAGATACGCAGTATTTT. The rearrangement uses TRBV29-1 and TRBJ2-3; 7 bases align to TRBD2. CDR3 length: 14 amino acids. V gave up 7 bases and J gave up 3 bases; unmatched junction bases: 10. Germline V CDR1 and CDR2: SQVTM, ANQGSEA.

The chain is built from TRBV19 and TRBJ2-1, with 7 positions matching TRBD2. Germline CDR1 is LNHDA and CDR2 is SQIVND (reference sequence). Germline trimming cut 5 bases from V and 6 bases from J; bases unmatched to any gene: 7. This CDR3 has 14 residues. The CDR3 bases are TGTGCCAGTAGTTTCGGACTAGTGATCAATGAGCAGTTCTTC. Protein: CASSFGLVINEQFF.

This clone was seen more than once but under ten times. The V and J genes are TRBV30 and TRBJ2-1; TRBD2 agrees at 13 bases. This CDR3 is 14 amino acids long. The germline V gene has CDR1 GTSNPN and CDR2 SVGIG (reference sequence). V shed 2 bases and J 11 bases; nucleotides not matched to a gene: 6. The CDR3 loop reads CAWSPGLAGDKQFF. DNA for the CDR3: TGTGCCTGGAGTCCAGGACTAGCGGGGGATAAGCAGTTCTTC.

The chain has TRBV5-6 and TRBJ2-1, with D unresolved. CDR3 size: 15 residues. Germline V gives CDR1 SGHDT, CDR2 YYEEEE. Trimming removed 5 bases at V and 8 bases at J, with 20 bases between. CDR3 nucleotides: TGTGCCAGCAGTAATTTCAGACCTTTTTTGGATGAGCAGTTCTTC. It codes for CASSNFRPFLDEQFF.

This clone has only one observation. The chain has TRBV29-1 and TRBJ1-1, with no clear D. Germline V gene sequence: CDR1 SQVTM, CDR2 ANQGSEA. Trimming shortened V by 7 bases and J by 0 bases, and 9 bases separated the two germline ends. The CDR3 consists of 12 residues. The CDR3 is CSAGRVNTEAFF. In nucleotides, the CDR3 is TGCAGCGCTGGGAGGGTGAACACTGAAGCTTTCTTT.

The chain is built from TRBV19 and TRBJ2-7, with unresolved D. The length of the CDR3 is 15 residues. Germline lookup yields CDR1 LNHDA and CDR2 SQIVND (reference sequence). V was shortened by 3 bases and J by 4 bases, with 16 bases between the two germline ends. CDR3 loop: CASSIAYIELYEQYF. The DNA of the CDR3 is TGTGCCAGTAGTATCGCTTACATTGAATTGTACGAGCAGTACTTC.

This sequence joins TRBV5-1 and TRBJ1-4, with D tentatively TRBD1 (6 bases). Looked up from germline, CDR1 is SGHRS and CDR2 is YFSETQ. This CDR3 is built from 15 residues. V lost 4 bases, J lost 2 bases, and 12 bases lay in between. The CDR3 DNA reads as TGCGCCAGCAGCCCTACAGGGTGGACTAATGAAAAACTGTTTTTT. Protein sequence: CASSPTGWTNEKLFF.

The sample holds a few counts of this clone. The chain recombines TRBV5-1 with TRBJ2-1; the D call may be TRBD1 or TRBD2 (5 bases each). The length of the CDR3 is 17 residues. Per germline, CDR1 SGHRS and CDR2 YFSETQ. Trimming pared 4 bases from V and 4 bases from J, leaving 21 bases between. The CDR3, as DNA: TGCGCCAGCAGCCCGGGACGCCCAGAAGAGGCTTACAATGAGCAGTTCTTC. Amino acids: CASSPGRPEEAYNEQFF.

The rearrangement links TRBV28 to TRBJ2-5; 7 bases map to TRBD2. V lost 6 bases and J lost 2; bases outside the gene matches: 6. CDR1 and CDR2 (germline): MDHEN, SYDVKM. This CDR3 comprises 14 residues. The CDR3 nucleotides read TGTGCCAGCAGCCCCGGGGGGACTCAAGAGACCCAGTACTTC. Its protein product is CASSPGGTQETQYF.

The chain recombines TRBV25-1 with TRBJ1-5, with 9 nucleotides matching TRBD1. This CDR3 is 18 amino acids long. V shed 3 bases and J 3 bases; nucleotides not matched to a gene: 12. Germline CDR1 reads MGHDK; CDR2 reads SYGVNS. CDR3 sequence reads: CASSDRRGGQGINQPQHF. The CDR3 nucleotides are TGTGCCAGCAGTGATCGTCGTGGGGGACAGGGAATCAATCAGCCCCAGCATTTT. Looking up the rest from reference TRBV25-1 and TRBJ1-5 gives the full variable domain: EADIYQTPRYLVIGTGKKITLECSQTMGHDKMYWYQQDPGMELHLIHYSYGVNSTEKGDLSSESTVSRIRTEHFPLTLESARPSHTSQYLCASSDRRGGQGINQPQHFGDGTRLSIL.

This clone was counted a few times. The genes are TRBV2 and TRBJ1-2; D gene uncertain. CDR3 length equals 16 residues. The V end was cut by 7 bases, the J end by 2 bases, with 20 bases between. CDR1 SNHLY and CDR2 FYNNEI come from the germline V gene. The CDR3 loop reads CASTSLRNTANYGYTF. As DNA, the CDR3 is TGTGCCAGCACTTCCCTCAGGAATACAGCCAACTATGGCTACACCTTC.

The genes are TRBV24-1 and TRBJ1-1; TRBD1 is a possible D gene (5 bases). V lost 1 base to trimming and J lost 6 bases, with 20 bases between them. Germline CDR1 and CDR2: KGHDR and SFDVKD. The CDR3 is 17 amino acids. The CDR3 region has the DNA TGTGCCACCAGTGATTTTTGGGGTAAGGGGAACTACGCTGAAGCTTTCTTT. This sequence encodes CATSDFWGKGNYAEAFF.

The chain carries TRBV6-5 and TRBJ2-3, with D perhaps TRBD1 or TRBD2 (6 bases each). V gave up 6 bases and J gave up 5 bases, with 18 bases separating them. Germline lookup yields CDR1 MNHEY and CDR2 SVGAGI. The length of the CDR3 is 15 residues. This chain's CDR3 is CASSAGQGGEDTQYF. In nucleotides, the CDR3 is TGTGCCAGCAGCGCGGGACAAGGGGGAGAAGATACGCAGTATTTT.

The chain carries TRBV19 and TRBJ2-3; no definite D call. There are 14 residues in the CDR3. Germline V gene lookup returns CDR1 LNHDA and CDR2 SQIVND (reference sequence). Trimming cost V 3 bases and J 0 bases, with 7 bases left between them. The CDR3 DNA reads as TGTGCCAGTAGTATCTCCCCTAGCACAGATACGCAGTATTTT. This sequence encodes CASSISPSTDTQYF.

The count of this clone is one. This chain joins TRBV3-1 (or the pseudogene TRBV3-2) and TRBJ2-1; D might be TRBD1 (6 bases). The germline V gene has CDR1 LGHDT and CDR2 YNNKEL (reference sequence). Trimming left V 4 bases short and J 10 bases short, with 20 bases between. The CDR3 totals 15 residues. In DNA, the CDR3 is TGTGCCAGCAGCCCCACCAGGACAGCGAGAGAGGAGCAGTTCTTC. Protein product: CASSPTRTAREEQFF.

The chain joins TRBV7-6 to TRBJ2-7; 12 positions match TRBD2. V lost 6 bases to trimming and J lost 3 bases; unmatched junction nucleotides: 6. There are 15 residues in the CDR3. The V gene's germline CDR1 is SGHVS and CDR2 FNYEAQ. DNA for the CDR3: TGTGCCAGCAGTTCTAGCGGGAGGGGTGTCTACGAGCAGTACTTC. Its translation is CASSSSGRGVYEQYF.

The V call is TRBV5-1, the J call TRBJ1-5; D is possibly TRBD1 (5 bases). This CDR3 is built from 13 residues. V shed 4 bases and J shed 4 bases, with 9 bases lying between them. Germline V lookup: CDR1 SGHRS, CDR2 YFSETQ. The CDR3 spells CASSVQGNQPQHF. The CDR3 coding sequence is TGCGCCAGCAGCGTGCAGGGAAATCAGCCCCAGCATTTT.

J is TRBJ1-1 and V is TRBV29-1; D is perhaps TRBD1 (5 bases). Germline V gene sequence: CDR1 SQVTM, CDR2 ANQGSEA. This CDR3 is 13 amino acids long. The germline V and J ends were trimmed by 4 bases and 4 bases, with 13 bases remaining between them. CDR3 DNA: TGCAGCGTTGTGAATGAGGGGAGCACTGAAGCTTTCTTT. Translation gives CSVVNEGSTEAFF.

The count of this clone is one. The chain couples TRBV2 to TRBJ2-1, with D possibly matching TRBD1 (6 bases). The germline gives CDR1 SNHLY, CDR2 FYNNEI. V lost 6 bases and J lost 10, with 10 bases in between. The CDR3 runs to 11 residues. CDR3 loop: CASRAGTEQFF. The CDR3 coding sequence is TGTGCCAGCAGGGCCGGGACAGAGCAGTTCTTC.

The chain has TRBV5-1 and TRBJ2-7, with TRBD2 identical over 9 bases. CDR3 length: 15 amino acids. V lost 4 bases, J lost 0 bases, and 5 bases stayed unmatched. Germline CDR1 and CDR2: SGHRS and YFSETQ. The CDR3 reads CASSPLAGASYEQYF. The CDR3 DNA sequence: TGCGCCAGCAGCCCTTTAGCGGGAGCCTCCTACGAGCAGTACTTC.